The 20 T cell receptor beta chains listed next were all sequenced from one sample in a study of T cell responses to AZD1222 COVID-19 vaccine. Generated by immunoSEQ multiplex PCR, the TCRdb table keeps only in-frame clones and is missing some. Among 250,000 to 300,000 clones listed, about 94% were seen once. The sequences come from peripheral blood, collected 28 days after the second AZD1222 dose. The receptor source for this set is an adult who received the AZD1222 COVID-19 vaccine.

This chain joins TRBV29-1 and TRBJ2-3; D may be TRBD1 (7 bases). The V end was cut by 4 bases, the J end by 6 bases, with 17 bases between. CDR1 and CDR2 (germline): SQVTM, ANQGSEA. The CDR3 has 14 residues. CDR3 nucleotide sequence: TGCAGCGTTGGCAGGGGGGCCCCCGGGGATACGCAGTATTTT. Translating it yields CSVGRGAPGDTQYF.

The chain is built from TRBV6-2 or TRBV6-3 and TRBJ2-3, with 11 bases that match TRBD2. Germline values: CDR1 MNHEY, CDR2 SVGEGT. J gave up 4 bases and V 3 bases, and 3 bases lay outside the gene matches. The CDR3 length is 15 residues. In DNA, the CDR3 is TGTGCCAGCAGTTATAGCGGGGGGGCCGCAGATACGCAGTATTTT. Encoded protein: CASSYSGGAADTQYF.

CDR3 nucleotides: TGTGCCAGCAGCTTAACCCCCCGGGACACAGATACGCAGTATTTT. Translating gives CASSLTPRDTDTQYF. This chain connects TRBV7-6 to TRBJ2-3; tentatively, D is TRBD2 (5 bases). This CDR3 region has 15 residues. Germline V gene lookup returns CDR1 SGHVS and CDR2 FNYEAQ. V dropped 2 bases and J dropped 2 bases, with 11 bases sitting between them.

V and J are TRBV5-1 and TRBJ1-2; TRBD1 matches at 9 bases. Looked up from germline, CDR1 is SGHRS and CDR2 is YFSETQ. V dropped 4 bases and J dropped 2; count of bases not matched to a gene: 6. The CDR3 length is 15 residues. CDR3 amino acids: CASSPQGQGNYGYTF. DNA for the CDR3: TGCGCCAGCAGCCCCCAGGGACAGGGAAACTATGGCTACACCTTC.

V usage is TRBV18 and J usage is TRBJ1-1; no clear D. The CDR3 is 16 residues long. The germline CDR1 and CDR2 sequences are KGHSH and LQKENI. With 1 base removed from V and 3 bases from J, the gap between germline ends came to 15 bases. This CDR3 reads CASSPRGGPADTEAFF. The CDR3 DNA is TGTGCCAGCTCACCACGGGGTGGGCCGGCGGACACTGAAGCTTTCTTT.

The chain recombines TRBV12-3 or TRBV12-4 with TRBJ1-1; 7 bases agree with TRBD1. This CDR3 is 13 amino acids long. Trimming at V came to 8 bases and at J to 1 base, leaving 4 bases not matched to a gene. The CDR3: CASGDRANTEAFF. The CDR3 nucleotides are TGTGCCAGCGGCGACAGGGCGAACACTGAAGCTTTCTTT.

The V and J genes are TRBV15 and TRBJ1-3, with D possibly TRBD1 on 6 matching bases. Germline values: CDR1 LNHNV, CDR2 YYDKDF (reference sequence). The CDR3 sequence is 14 residues long. Trimming shortened V by 5 bases and J by 2 bases, and 10 bases separated the two germline ends. Written as DNA, the CDR3 is TGTGCCACCAGCCGACAGGTACCTGGAAACACCATATATTTT. Protein sequence: CATSRQVPGNTIYF. The variable domain in full, with the rest retrieved from reference TRBV15 and TRBJ1-3, is DAMVIQNPRYQVTQFGKPVTLSCSQTLNHNVMYWYQQKSSQAPKLLFHYYDKDFNNEADTPDNFQSRRPNTSFCFLDIRSPGLGDTAMYLCATSRQVPGNTIYFGEGSWLTVV.

J is TRBJ2-1 and V is TRBV19, with D perhaps TRBD2 (7 bases). This CDR3 is built from 17 residues. The V gene lost 5 bases and the J gene lost 0 bases, with 17 bases spanning the gap. Germline loops: CDR1 LNHDA, CDR2 SQIVND (reference sequence). The CDR3 spells CASSSVVAGASYNEQFF. The DNA for the CDR3 is TGTGCCAGTAGTTCGGTCGTGGCGGGGGCCTCCTACAATGAGCAGTTCTTC. Based on the CDR3 plus reference TRBV19 and TRBJ2-1, the full variable domain is DGGITQSPKYLFRKEGQNVTLSCEQNLNHDAMYWYRQDPGQGLRLIYYSQIVNDFQKGDIAEGYSVSREKKESFPLTVTSAQKNPTAFYLCASSSVVAGASYNEQFFGPGTRLTVL.

This clone was observed a single time. This chain uses TRBV5-4 with TRBJ1-4; D call uncertain. The CDR3 length is 14 residues. The germline V gene encodes CDR1 SGHNT and CDR2 YYREEE (reference sequence). Between the trimmed V and J ends, which lost 0 bases and 4 bases, there was a span of 7 bases. The CDR3 region is CASSLAGVNEKLFF. The DNA of the CDR3 is TGTGCCAGCAGCTTGGCTGGGGTTAATGAAAAACTGTTTTTT.

This sequence joins TRBV2 and TRBJ2-7; 7 bases map to TRBD1. Trimming took 4 bases from V and 0 from J; bases not matched to a gene: 6. CDR1 and CDR2 (germline): SNHLY, FYNNEI. The CDR3 extends over 15 amino acids. The CDR3 nucleotides read TGTGCCAGCAGTGGCTGGCCAGGGGGCTCCTACGAGCAGTACTTC. The encoded protein is CASSGWPGGSYEQYF.

The gene calls are TRBV19 and TRBJ1-2; no clear D. V was cut by 2 bases and J by 4 bases, with 17 bases left in between. Germline CDR1 is LNHDA and CDR2 is SQIVND (reference sequence). The length of the CDR3 is 16 residues. The CDR3 coding sequence is TGTGCCAGTAGTATAAAGGGTCTCGGCCTTGGCTATGGCTACACCTTC. This encodes CASSIKGLGLGYGYTF.

The chain carries TRBV28 and TRBJ2-2, with D possibly TRBD1 on 5 matching bases. Looked up from germline, CDR1 is MDHEN and CDR2 is SYDVKM. This CDR3 has 15 residues. Trimming shortened V by 3 bases and J by 4 bases, and 12 bases separated the two germline ends. Here the CDR3 reads CASSFGQGFTGELFF. CDR3 bases: TGTGCCAGCAGTTTCGGGCAGGGATTCACCGGGGAGCTGTTTTTT.

The chain couples TRBV9 to TRBJ1-2; tentatively, D is TRBD1 (5 bases). The CDR3 length is 13 residues. Germline values: CDR1 SGDLS, CDR2 YYNGEE. The V and J ends lost 3 bases and 6 bases respectively, with 12 bases between them. The CDR3 DNA is TGTGCCAGCAGCGATGGCATCAGGGATGGCTACACCTTC. This encodes CASSDGIRDGYTF.

The chain couples TRBV5-1 to TRBJ1-1; TRBD1 matches at 8 bases. The CDR3 runs 13 residues. Germline V gene sequence: CDR1 SGHRS, CDR2 YFSETQ. V shed 3 bases, J shed 3 bases, and the junction held 1 base outside the gene matches. The CDR3 nucleotides are TGCGCCAGCAGCTCACAGGGGGACACTGAAGCTTTCTTT. It translates to CASSSQGDTEAFF.

The chain joins TRBV9 to TRBJ2-1, with D uncertain. The CDR3 is made up of 13 amino acids. V was pared by 0 bases and J by 9 bases, with 10 bases between. The germline gives CDR1 SGDLS, CDR2 YYNGEE. The DNA for the CDR3 is TGTGCCAGCAGCGTAGCTACCGGCCGTGAGCAGTTCTTC. Amino acids: CASSVATGREQFF.

The chain has TRBV3-1 (or the pseudogene TRBV3-2) and TRBJ2-1; maybe TRBD2 (5 bases). The germline V gene encodes CDR1 LGHDT and CDR2 YNNKEL (reference sequence). This CDR3 region has 13 residues. Trimming removed 4 bases at V and 7 bases at J, with 11 bases between. CDR3 in DNA: TGTGCCAGCAGCCGGGTTCGGGGAAATGAGCAGTTCTTC. Its protein is CASSRVRGNEQFF.

This clone was detected only once. The CDR3 DNA follows: TGTGCCAGCAGCCCGCCCGGGACAGGAGGGAGGGAGACCCAGTACTTC. Its protein is CASSPPGTGGRETQYF. J is TRBJ2-5 and V is TRBV5-4; 8 nucleotides align to TRBD1. The trim removed 4 bases at V and 5 bases at J, leaving 13 bases unmatched. Germline V lookup: CDR1 SGHNT, CDR2 YYREEE (reference sequence). The length of the CDR3 is 16 residues.

This clone was detected only once. CDR3 region: CASSYRQGPYEQYF. CDR3 coding DNA: TGCGCCAGCAGCTATCGACAGGGCCCCTACGAGCAGTACTTC. The chain carries TRBV5-1 and TRBJ2-7; 7 positions agree with TRBD1. This CDR3 has 14 amino acids. Looked up from germline, CDR1 is SGHRS and CDR2 is YFSETQ. The J segment lost 2 bases and the V segment lost 3 bases, leaving 5 bases of the junction unmatched.

This clone was found once. J is TRBJ1-5 and V is TRBV10-3; unclear D gene. This CDR3 has 14 amino acids. The germline V gene encodes CDR1 ENHRY and CDR2 SYGVKD. V gave up 10 bases and J gave up 0 bases, with 13 bases separating them. CDR3 protein: CATQTGYSNQPQHF. The CDR3 coding sequence is TGTGCCACCCAGACTGGTTATAGCAATCAGCCCCAGCATTTT.

This sequence joins TRBV7-6 and TRBJ2-1; 8 positions agree with TRBD2. CDR1 and CDR2 (germline): SGHVS, FNYEAQ. V gave up 5 bases and J gave up 6 bases; unmatched junction bases: 9. This CDR3 is built from 15 residues. CDR3 loop: CASSTAGTSINEQFF. DNA of the CDR3: TGTGCCAGCAGCACGGCCGGGACTAGTATCAATGAGCAGTTCTTC.